Sequencing of this T cell receptor beta chain was carried out in a study of blood T cells in healthy people across ages. The study, taken as a whole, reports: Per million T cells, TCR beta diversity dropped about linearly as age rose.

For the second PCR, which ran for roughly 7 to 11 cycles, a sample-barcoded 5' primer and a J-beta primer mix were used. One entry per CDR3 protein results from TCRdb running MiXCR on the 5' RACE reads. The sample lists roughly 1.5 million distinct CDR3 sequences, approximately 43% occurring once. This clonotype has just one count. Its antigen is not known. CDR1 and CDR2 from the germline V gene are MNHEY and SMNVEV (reference sequence). Trimming removed 1 base from V and 7 bases from J; junction bases left unmatched: 9. This CDR3 is built from 16 residues. The source is a woman under 30 in good health. The material sequenced was blood. This chain uses TRBV27 with TRBJ1-2, with TRBD1 identical over 10 bases. The CDR3 is CASSLYYPDRGRGYTF. As DNA, the CDR3 is TGTGCCAGCAGTTTATACTACCCCGACAGGGGGCGTGGCTACACCTTC.